This T cell receptor beta chain was recorded in a study of T-cell reconstitution after alpha-beta-depleted transplantation in children. This CDR3 is built from 11 residues. Unique molecular identifiers were incorporated during preparation of the TCRbeta library. TCRdb re-called the PCR reads with MiXCR, one entry per CDR3 protein. The repertoire consists of hundreds of thousands of distinct CDR3 sequences, with roughly 17% occurring once and the leading ten covering about 1.1%. The sequence was collected from a human donor who donated a stem cell graft to a child with acute myeloid leukemia. The chain couples TRBV21-1 to TRBJ2-7; no check of the table's D call, TRBD1, against the DNA was made. TRBV21-1 is given as a pseudogene. The sample consisted of PBMCs from the stem cell graft donor, taken from the stem cell graft. Here the CDR3 DNA reads TGTGCCAGCAGCAAAGGCTACAGGGGGTACTTC. Encoded protein: CASSKGYRGYF.